This T cell receptor (beta chain) comes out of a study of blood T cell repertoires in COVID-19 (dated by TCRdb to the early 2020s). Looking at the study overall: Samples from collaborators originated in the United States, Italy and Spain and spanned both the acute and convalescent phases of COVID-19. The repertoires were made available in a free public database intended to serve as a resource for research on the immune response to SARS-CoV-2. The material from the prospective study consisted of cDNA or gDNA derived from T cells, B-cell-depleted T cells, or PBMCs. Where HLA class I and class II types were available, the types were taken from metadata supplied by the sample provider, not from assay-based typing. The samples were drawn from the first 160 participants of the ongoing ImmuneRACE study and from 950 to 1,500 subjects provided by 6 global collaborators. The sample metadata nearly always contained a de-identified subject ID, COVID-19 status, age in years and sex. The dataset comprised deeply sampled blood TCRbeta repertoires from subjects exposed to, actively infected with, or recovered from COVID-19.

In the case of this clone: Its specific antigen is unknown. Base quality data are lacking; no much larger clone is found one base away.

Summary of the overall study and its limitations: The amount of clinical and demographic metadata varied by source and participant and was provided uncurated.

Reading the germline V gene (reference sequence) gives CDR1 SEHNR and CDR2 FQNEAQ. The CDR3 numbers 12 residues from cysteine through phenylalanine. Kept here is only the CDR3 DNA, which spans 36 bases and is read in frame from base 1. V is reduced by 5 bases and J by 8 bases, leaving a spacing of 12 bases between them. The immunoSEQ Assay, a bias-controlled multiplex PCR, was used to amplify TCRbeta CDR3 regions from genomic DNA. Concerning the study's data processing: Within the assay, amplification of reference gene primers was used to estimate how many nucleated cells each sample contained. To quantify the absolute abundance of each unique TCRbeta CDR3 rearrangement, sequence reads were collapsed and filtered. Productive Simpson clonality was computed per sample as the square root of Simpson's diversity index over productive rearrangements. TCRdb re-hosts the immuneACCESS table, in-frame sequences only. Its copies lack some clones; in the studies checked, an unresolved V gene accounts for under half of them, and the cause for the rest is not known. V and J calls and clone size are as listed in that table; D and trimming were resolved from the DNA. The sample table contains 64,000 or so clones; only one count was recorded for over 75% of them. Jointly, the top ten make up less than 10% of the sample.

Collaborating institutions collected whole blood in K2EDTA tubes following their own protocols. For TCRbeta analysis, collaborators shipped samples as frozen whole blood, isolated PBMCs, or DNA extracted from either of those sample types. Sequenced material: peripheral blood. The receptor comes from a human donor in a cohort sampled during active COVID-19. The rearrangement joined TRBV7-9 to TRBJ1-2; the D gene lacks a confident call. The DNA sequence is as follows: TGTGCCAGCAGCCCCCGCGGGCTGGGCTACACCTTC. The translation is CASSPRGLGYTF.